A selection of T cell receptor beta chains follows, all from one sample in a study of control samples from healthy donors and cancer patients. TCRdb's table, derived via immunoSEQ multiplex PCR, lists solely in-frame clones and lacks some. Among roughly 24,000 clones, 82% were seen once, and the ten largest hold around a quarter. The sequencing sample was made of PBMCs. The receptors shown here come from a man aged 55 to 70 with colorectal cancer. Each CDR3 is given with its conserved first and last residue. Fields, in order: D gene, V gene, clone size, J gene, CDR3 DNA, CDR3 protein. The D gene is left open where the match is weak. Where a row states a size, it is once, few, many or the class of an expanded clone; other rows omit it.

TRBD1	TRBV23-1	-	TRBJ1-2	TGCGCCAGCAGTCAAACCGGGACAGGGTGTACTTATGGCTACACCTTC	CASSQTGTGCTYGYTF
-	TRBV18	once	TRBJ1-5	TGTGCCAGCTCACCAGCGATTTCGGGAAATCAGCCCCAGCATTTT	CASSPAISGNQPQHF
-	TRBV27	few	TRBJ1-2	TGTGCCAGCAGTTTGGCTCAGGGTCATGGCTACACCTTC	CASSLAQGHGYTF
-	TRBV14	-	TRBJ1-2	TGTGCCAGCAGCCCTCAGGCAGGGGCCGACTACGGCTACACCTTC	CASSPQAGADYGYTF
TRBD2	TRBV3-1/TRBV3-2	-	TRBJ2-1	TGTGCCAGCAGCCGACGTACTAGCGGGGCCTCCAATGAGCAGTTCTTC	CASSRRTSGASNEQFF
-	TRBV24-1	few	TRBJ1-2	TGTGCCACCAGTGATGACAGGCCCTATGGCTACACCTTC	CATSDDRPYGYTF
-	TRBV4-2	-	TRBJ1-2	TGTGCCAGCAGCCAAGAGACAGCTATCAACTATGGCTACACCTTC	CASSQETAINYGYTF
-	TRBV15	-	TRBJ2-3	TGTGCCACCTCCCCACCCCAGGATACGCAGTATTTT	CATSPPQDTQYF
TRBD1	TRBV10-3	-	TRBJ1-1	TGTGCCACCGTAACCGGACAGGGTAGGTACACTGAAGCTTTCTTT	CATVTGQGRYTEAFF
-	TRBV11-2	-	TRBJ1-1	TGTGCCAGCAGCTTAAGGCAATTTATTGAAGCTTTCTTT	CASSLRQFIEAFF